This T cell receptor beta chain was captured in a study of shared clonotypes between healthy human individuals. Study-level points and caveats: Generation of non-shared clonotypes was less probable than generation of clonotypes shared by all four donors. The study's rarefaction showed incomplete sorted-subset sequencing despite large depth.

Of note for this clone: Its antigen is still unknown.

TCRdb's table, derived via immunoSEQ multiplex PCR, lists solely in-frame clones and lacks some. The table includes around 2,000,000 clones, just under 95% detected once. Germline lookup yields CDR1 MNHNS and CDR2 SASEGT. The trim removed 4 bases at V and 3 bases at J, leaving 9 bases unmatched. CDR3 size: 15 residues. Naive CD8 isolation took CD45RO-negative cells positively selected for CCR7 and excluded terminally differentiated effector memory CD45RA+ cells. This chain joins TRBV6-1 and TRBJ2-7; 7 bases map to TRBD1. Material: naive CD8+ T cells sorted from blood. The sequence was obtained from a man in his late teens or twenties in good health. The CDR3 DNA reads as TGTGCCAGCAGTGCACAGGGGATGATAATCTACGAGCAGTACTTC. This encodes CASSAQGMIIYEQYF.